This is a list of T cell receptor beta chains from one sample in a study of T cells after yellow fever vaccination. One entry per CDR3 protein, called by TCRdb with MiXCR from the 5' RACE reads. The table has around 610,000 distinct CDR3 sequences, about 14% seen once. Sequencing was performed on PBMCs, taken on the day of the yellow fever booster vaccination. Every receptor here comes from a young man who received the YFV17D yellow fever vaccine. The CDR3 runs from the conserved cysteine through the conserved F or W. D genes are given only for firm matches. A row's size may be missing; if present it is once, few, many or a size class.

J gene | V gene | D gene | clone size | CDR3 protein | CDR3 DNA
TRBJ2-2 | TRBV10-3 | . | . | CAISEPNTGELFF | TGTGCCATCAGTGAGCCCAACACCGGGGAGCTGTTTTTT
TRBJ2-6 | TRBV7-8 | TRBD2 | . | CASSSSGGGANVLTF | TGTGCCAGCAGCTCCTCGGGAGGTGGGGCCAACGTCCTGACTTTC
TRBJ2-2 | TRBV7-9 | . | . | CASSLVRTTNTGELFF | TGTGCCAGCAGCTTAGTAAGGACTACGAACACCGGGGAGCTGTTTTTT
TRBJ1-2 | TRBV6-5 | TRBD1 | many | CASSYTGGYGYTF | TGTGCCAGCAGTTACACAGGGGGATATGGCTACACCTTC
TRBJ2-7 | TRBV7-6 | TRBD2 | few | CASSLPSDLAGGTYEQYF | TGTGCCAGCAGCTTGCCCTCGGACTTAGCGGGAGGGACCTACGAGCAGTACTTC
TRBJ1-4 | TRBV7-2 | . | . | CASSFLGGHKKLFF | TGTGCCAGCAGCTTTCTGGGAGGTCACAAGAAGCTGTTTTTT
TRBJ2-1 | TRBV11-1 | . | few | CASTPLATSYNEQFF | TGTGCCAGCACACCATTAGCGACCTCCTACAATGAGCAGTTCTTC
TRBJ2-7 | TRBV29-1 | TRBD1 | . | CSVEDPDRERTGEQYF | TGCAGCGTTGAAGATCCAGACAGGGAAAGGACGGGCGAGCAGTACTTC
TRBJ2-4 | TRBV20-1 | TRBD1 | . | CSASYRGSGNIQYF | TGCAGTGCTAGTTACAGGGGGTCGGGAAACATTCAGTACTTC
TRBJ2-7 | TRBV5-4 | TRBD1 | few | CASSWGTDFSYEQYF | TGTGCCAGCAGCTGGGGGACAGACTTTTCCTACGAGCAGTACTTC
TRBJ1-5 | TRBV5-1 | . | . | CASSEDSYSNQPQHF | TGCGCCAGCAGCGAGGACAGCTATAGCAATCAGCCCCAGCATTTT
TRBJ2-2 | TRBV12-3/TRBV12-4 | . | many | CASSLALGNTGELFF | TGTGCCAGCAGTTTAGCTCTCGGGAACACCGGGGAGCTGTTTTTT
TRBJ2-1 | TRBV20-1 | TRBD2 | . | CSAPTSGRHEQFF | TGCAGTGCACCGACTAGCGGGAGACATGAGCAGTTCTTC
TRBJ1-1 | TRBV29-1 | . | few | CSVHSGDPNTEAFF | TGCAGCGTACATTCTGGTGACCCGAACACTGAAGCTTTCTTT
TRBJ2-2 | TRBV5-1 | TRBD1 | few | CASSYTGGSGTGELFF | TGCGCCAGCAGCTACACAGGGGGCTCTGGCACCGGGGAGCTGTTTTTT
TRBJ1-2 | TRBV12-3/TRBV12-4 | TRBD1 | few | CASSLSVRTGINYGYTF | TGTGCCAGCAGTTTATCTGTACGGACAGGGATTAACTATGGCTACACCTTC
TRBJ2-4 | TRBV12-3/TRBV12-4 | TRBD2 | . | CASSRLAGNIQYF | TGTGCCAGCAGTCGCCTAGCGGGAAACATTCAGTACTTC
TRBJ1-5 | TRBV5-1 | TRBD1 | . | CASSSTGESNQPQHF | TGCGCCAGCAGCTCGACAGGGGAAAGCAATCAGCCCCAGCATTTT
TRBJ2-5 | TRBV12-3/TRBV12-4 | . | . | CASSSGVQETQYF | TGTGCCAGCAGTTCAGGGGTCCAGGAGACCCAGTACTTC
TRBJ1-1 | TRBV20-1 | . | . | CSAFGRSTEAFF | TGCAGTGCTTTCGGGAGGAGCACTGAAGCTTTCTTT
TRBJ2-3 | TRBV20-1 | . | . | CSATYRVASTDTQYF | TGCAGTGCCACATACAGAGTTGCTAGCACAGATACGCAGTATTTT
TRBJ1-1 | TRBV20-1 | . | few | CSARGPKNTEAFF | TGCAGTGCTAGAGGTCCGAAGAACACTGAAGCTTTCTTT
TRBJ2-7 | TRBV6-2/TRBV6-3 | TRBD2 | few | CASSPTSGIYEQYF | TGTGCCAGCAGTCCAACTAGCGGGATCTACGAGCAGTACTTC
TRBJ2-7 | TRBV10-3 | . | . | CASFPGIGSYEQYF | TGTGCCTCCTTCCCCGGGATTGGGTCCTACGAGCAGTACTTC
TRBJ2-7 | TRBV7-6 | TRBD2 | . | CASSLESRGGHSEQYF | TGTGCCAGCAGCTTAGAATCCCGGGGGGGGCATAGCGAGCAGTACTTC
TRBJ2-7 | TRBV27 | TRBD2 | few | CASSFSGLAGGVRNEQYF | TGTGCCAGCAGTTTTTCGGGACTAGCGGGAGGGGTTCGGAACGAGCAGTACTTC
TRBJ2-1 | TRBV14 | TRBD1 | . | CASSQAQGASEQFF | TGTGCCAGCAGCCAGGCTCAGGGGGCCAGTGAGCAGTTCTTC
TRBJ2-1 | TRBV20-1 | . | . | CSAWESGTKGNEQFF | TGCAGTGCCTGGGAGAGCGGCACGAAGGGGAATGAGCAGTTCTTC
TRBJ1-2 | TRBV5-5 | . | few | CASSSREGTNGYTF | TGTGCCAGCAGCTCGCGAGAGGGTACTAATGGCTACACCTTC
TRBJ1-6 | TRBV9 | . | . | CASSVEGFNSPLHF | TGTGCCAGCAGCGTAGAGGGCTTTAATTCACCCCTCCACTTT
TRBJ2-1 | TRBV5-4 | TRBD2 | few | CASSSSGTSHEQFF | TGTGCCAGCAGCAGCTCCGGGACTAGCCATGAGCAGTTCTTC
TRBJ1-5 | TRBV9 | . | . | CASSDGWGMQPQHF | TGTGCCAGCAGCGACGGATGGGGGATGCAGCCCCAGCATTTT
TRBJ2-3 | TRBV7-2 | . | few | CASSLEVGNQYF | TGTGCCAGCAGCTTAGAGGTGGGAAATCAGTATTTT
TRBJ2-1 | TRBV27 | . | many | CASSPTSYNEQFF | TGTGCCAGCAGTCCGACCTCCTACAATGAGCAGTTCTTC
TRBJ2-7 | TRBV7-2 | . | . | CASSLGQPGYEQYF | TGTGCCAGCAGCTTAGGACAGCCCGGCTACGAGCAGTACTTC
TRBJ2-7 | TRBV3-1 | TRBD2 | . | CASSQGPSSGEQYF | TGTGCCAGCAGCCAAGGTCCCTCTAGCGGGGAGCAGTACTTC
TRBJ1-1 | TRBV4-3 | . | few | CASRAGPSNTEAFF | TGCGCCAGCAGGGCCGGCCCGTCGAACACTGAAGCTTTCTTT
TRBJ2-2 | TRBV12-3/TRBV12-4 | . | . | CASSLAPWGSNTGELFF | TGTGCCAGCAGTTTAGCGCCTTGGGGATCCAACACCGGGGAGCTGTTTTTT
TRBJ2-7 | TRBV28 | TRBD2 | . | CASSKGLAALGREQYF | TGTGCCAGCAGTAAGGGACTAGCGGCCTTAGGGCGCGAGCAGTACTTC
TRBJ2-7 | TRBV6-2/TRBV6-3 | TRBD2 | many | CASSSPSWTSGRFPDEQYF | TGTGCCAGCAGTTCCCCCTCCTGGACCAGCGGGAGATTTCCGGACGAGCAGTACTTC
TRBJ1-2 | TRBV7-9 | . | . | CASSRGADYGYTF | TGTGCCAGCAGCCGGGGGGCGGACTATGGCTACACCTTC
TRBJ2-7 | TRBV7-2 | . | . | CASSLSGGQYEQYF | TGTGCCAGCAGCTTATCAGGAGGACAGTACGAGCAGTACTTC
TRBJ2-7 | TRBV7-8 | . | few | CASSLERPRRDEQYF | TGTGCCAGCAGCTTAGAACGCCCCCGGCGAGACGAGCAGTACTTC
TRBJ2-7 | TRBV5-1 | . | . | CASSLAQGIREQYF | TGCGCCAGCAGCTTGGCACAGGGTATCCGCGAGCAGTACTTC
TRBJ2-2 | TRBV5-1 | . | few | CASSFEGPLFAGELFF | TGCGCCAGCAGCTTTGAGGGTCCCCTCTTTGCCGGGGAGCTGTTTTTT
TRBJ2-4 | TRBV15 | . | . | CATSRDLQGIQYF | TGTGCCACCAGCAGAGATCTCCAGGGCATTCAGTACTTC
TRBJ2-3 | TRBV20-1 | . | . | CSAGLGSTDTQYF | TGCAGTGCTGGGTTAGGTAGCACAGATACGCAGTATTTT
TRBJ2-7 | TRBV20-1 | TRBD2 | . | CSARSSGRAYEQYF | TGCAGTGCTCGGTCTAGCGGGAGGGCCTACGAGCAGTACTTC
TRBJ2-3 | TRBV12-3/TRBV12-4 | . | once | CASSFRAFTDTQYF | TGTGCCAGCAGTTTCAGAGCTTTCACAGATACGCAGTATTTT
TRBJ2-7 | TRBV6-5 | . | . | CASSYSEASEQYF | TGTGCCAGCAGTTACTCGGAAGCTAGCGAGCAGTACTTC
TRBJ2-1 | TRBV24-1 | TRBD1 | . | CATTRCSGGSYNEQFF | TGTGCCACCACCCGTTGTTCAGGGGGCTCCTACAATGAGCAGTTCTTC
TRBJ1-1 | TRBV18 | . | . | CASSPGSQNTEAFF | TGTGCCAGCTCACCAGGGTCCCAGAACACTGAAGCTTTCTTT
TRBJ2-4 | TRBV20-1 | . | . | CSASGGVTGSNIQYF | TGCAGTGCTAGTGGAGGGGTGACGGGGAGTAACATTCAGTACTTC